Listed below are T cell receptor beta chains from one sample, sequenced in a study of graft-versus-host responses after intestinal transplantation. TCRdb's copy holds only in-frame clones and misses some; the assay was immunoSEQ multiplex PCR. The sample has almost 15,000 clones; 70% are singletons. Sequences were derived from ileum tissue, sampled around 720 days after intestinal transplantation. The receptors were gathered from a human patient who received an intestinal transplant, so some T cells may come from the graft donor. CDR3s include the opening cysteine and the closing phenylalanine or tryptophan. A D gene is named only where the DNA matches it firmly. Some rows mark clone size as missing; the rest say once, few, many or name a class of expanded clone.

size	V	D	J	DNA	CDR3
once	TRBV6-6	.	TRBJ2-7	TGTGCCAGCAGTTATATGACAAACGAGCAGTACTTC	CASSYMTNEQYF
.	TRBV7-6	.	TRBJ2-2	TGTGCCAGCAGCTCGGATCGAGGCGGCCATGAAGCGACCGGGGAGCTGTTTTTT	CASSSDRGGHEATGELFF
.	TRBV11-2	.	TRBJ2-7	TGTGCCAGCAGCTTAGGGGCACTTGGGGACTACGAGCAGTACTTC	CASSLGALGDYEQYF
.	TRBV6-1	.	TRBJ2-7	TGTGCCAGCAGTGAACTCCCGTCATCCACCTACTACGAGCAGTACTTC	CASSELPSSTYYEQYF
.	TRBV2	.	TRBJ1-6	TGTGCCAGCGGGGGCGGCAGCTCCTATAATTCACCCCTCCACTTT	CASGGGSSYNSPLHF
.	TRBV11-2	.	TRBJ1-5	TGTGCCAGCAGCGTAACAGGGTTAAGCAATCAGCCCCAGCATTTT	CASSVTGLSNQPQHF
.	TRBV10-3	.	TRBJ1-2	TGTGCCATCAGTGAGCCGGGACACTATGGCTACACCTTC	CAISEPGHYGYTF
.	TRBV7-9	.	TRBJ1-1	TGTGCCAGCAGCTCCAGAACCCGGGACCGATACACTGAAGCTTTCTTT	CASSSRTRDRYTEAFF
once	TRBV18	TRBD2	TRBJ2-1	TGTGCCAGCTCCCGAAACGGACTAGCGGGGAACTACAATGAGCAGTTCTTC	CASSRNGLAGNYNEQFF
.	TRBV29-1	TRBD1	TRBJ2-6	TGCAGCGTCGGGACAGGGGGCTCTGGGGCCAACGTCCTGACTTTC	CSVGTGGSGANVLTF
.	TRBV15	.	TRBJ1-4	TGTGCCACCAACCCCGGGAGGGGGACTAATGAAAAACTGTTTTTT	CATNPGRGTNEKLFF
.	TRBV25-1	.	TRBJ1-2	TGTGCCAGCAGTGAAGGAGTGAGGGGGACAAGAAGTGGCTACACCTTC	CASSEGVRGTRSGYTF
.	TRBV7-2	.	TRBJ1-4	TGTGCCAGCAGGTTCACCTGGGGAAATGAAAAACTGTTTTTT	CASRFTWGNEKLFF
.	TRBV7-9	TRBD2	TRBJ2-7	TGTGCCAGCAGCCCCAGCGGGGGGCTATACGAGCAGTACTTC	CASSPSGGLYEQYF
once	TRBV12-5	TRBD1	TRBJ2-5	TGTGCTAGTGGTTTGGGAACAGGGGGCGGCGAGACCCAGTACTTC	CASGLGTGGGETQYF
once	TRBV5-1	TRBD1	TRBJ1-5	TGCGCCAGCAGCTTCAGACAGGGCGGTTGGCAGCCCCAGCATTTT	CASSFRQGGWQPQHF
.	TRBV30	TRBD2	TRBJ2-1	TGTGCCGGGATACATAGCGGGGGGGCTCAGATTGAGCAGTTCTTC	CAGIHSGGAQIEQFF
once	TRBV28	.	TRBJ2-2	TGTGCCAGCAGTCGGACGCCGAACACCGGGGAGCTGTTTTTT	CASSRTPNTGELFF
.	TRBV28	TRBD1	TRBJ2-2	TGTGCCAGCATGGTCGGGACAGGGGGTCCCGGGGAGCTGTTTTTT	CASMVGTGGPGELFF
.	TRBV5-4	.	TRBJ2-3	TGTGCCAGCTCGCGTGGGACGGGACTCACAGATACGCAGTATTTT	CASSRGTGLTDTQYF
once	TRBV7-9	.	TRBJ1-2	TGTGCCAGCAGCTTAGCGGGGGGCGTCGGGGATGGCTACACCTTC	CASSLAGGVGDGYTF
.	TRBV27	.	TRBJ1-1	TGTGCCAGCAGTGGCAGGGTTGTAGGCACTGAAGCTTTCTTT	CASSGRVVGTEAFF
.	TRBV19	TRBD2	TRBJ2-2	TGTGCCAGTAGTATGTGGCTAGCGGGCGCCACCGGGGAGCTGTTTTTT	CASSMWLAGATGELFF
few	TRBV6-5	TRBD1	TRBJ2-7	TGTGCCAGCAGCTCTGCCGGGACAGGGTTCTACGAGCAGTACTTC	CASSSAGTGFYEQYF
.	TRBV7-2	.	TRBJ1-5	TGTGCCAGCAGCTCCCCCAGTGGTGGCAATCAGCCCCAGCATTTT	CASSSPSGGNQPQHF
.	TRBV11-2	.	TRBJ2-3	TGTGCCAGCAGCTCCCCTCCGGGGCGCGGGGGCCTCACCGATACGCAGTATTTT	CASSSPPGRGGLTDTQYF
.	TRBV9	TRBD2	TRBJ2-7	TGTGCCAGCAGCGTAGACACTAGCGGGAGCTACGAGCAGTACTTC	CASSVDTSGSYEQYF
.	TRBV18	TRBD2	TRBJ2-5	TGTGCCAGCTCACCACCGCTAACTAGCGGGCAAGAGACCCAGTACTTC	CASSPPLTSGQETQYF
few	TRBV28	.	TRBJ2-7	TGTGCCAGCAGTTCCCGACTTATCGAGCAGTACTTC	CASSSRLIEQYF
.	TRBV27	.	TRBJ1-5	TGTGCCAGTCGGGTCTCCAGTTATAGCAATCAGCCCCAGCATTTT	CASRVSSYSNQPQHF
.	TRBV7-2	TRBD2	TRBJ2-7	TGTGCCAGCAGCGCGGGGACTAGCGGGAAATACGAGCAGTACTTC	CASSAGTSGKYEQYF
.	TRBV28	TRBD1	TRBJ2-7	TGTGCCAGCAGAGCCTGGGTCCTCTCGACAGGGTACTCCTACGAGCAGTACTTC	CASRAWVLSTGYSYEQYF
.	TRBV28	TRBD1	TRBJ1-5	TGTGCCAGCAGTACACAGGGGGGCTATCAGCCCCAGCATTTT	CASSTQGGYQPQHF
.	TRBV11-2	TRBD2	TRBJ2-5	TGTGCCAGCAGCTTACAGCGGGGTTGGGAGACCCAGTACTTC	CASSLQRGWETQYF
.	TRBV28	TRBD1	TRBJ2-3	TGTGCCAGCAGTTTAAGGGGGACAGGCACAGATACGCAGTATTTT	CASSLRGTGTDTQYF
.	TRBV6-5	TRBD1	TRBJ1-2	TGTGCCAGCAGTTATTCGACAGGGAAAGGCTACACCTTC	CASSYSTGKGYTF
few	TRBV10-2	.	TRBJ2-2	TGCGCCAGCAGTGAGTGGGACACCGGGGAGCTGTTTTTT	CASSEWDTGELFF
.	TRBV4-1	.	TRBJ1-1	TGCGCCAGCAGCCAACACACACAGGGTTTGACTGAAGCTTTCTTT	CASSQHTQGLTEAFF
.	TRBV18	.	TRBJ1-4	TGTGCCAGCTCACCAACGGCAGCTAATGAAAAACTGTTTTTT	CASSPTAANEKLFF
few	TRBV9	TRBD1	TRBJ2-2	TGTGCCAGCAGCCTACGGACAGGGAACACCGGGGAGCTGTTTTTT	CASSLRTGNTGELFF
.	TRBV19	.	TRBJ2-1	TGTGCCAGTAGTATTCGAAGTAGGAACTACAATGAGCAGTTCTTC	CASSIRSRNYNEQFF
.	TRBV6-5	.	TRBJ1-1	TGTGCCAGCAGTTACTCGGGGGGGCTTGGCACTGAAGCTTTCTTT	CASSYSGGLGTEAFF
.	TRBV9	TRBD1	TRBJ2-3	TGTGCCAGCAGCGTAGACGGGACAGGGGTTTTAGATACGCAGTATTTT	CASSVDGTGVLDTQYF
.	TRBV18	.	TRBJ2-5	TGTGCCAGCTCACCATCGGGAGAGACCCAGTACTTC	CASSPSGETQYF
.	TRBV7-6	TRBD1	TRBJ2-1	TGTGCCAGCAGCCAGGACAGGGGGTCCTACAATGAGCAGTTCTTC	CASSQDRGSYNEQFF
few	TRBV6-1	.	TRBJ1-2	TGTGCCAGCACAGTGGCTGGGAGCTATGGCTACACCTTC	CASTVAGSYGYTF
.	TRBV5-1	TRBD1	TRBJ2-3	TGCGCCAGCAGCAGTCGGGGACAGGGGATTCCAGATACGCAGTATTTT	CASSSRGQGIPDTQYF
.	TRBV6-6	.	TRBJ1-3	TGTGCCAGCAGTCGCACGGGGCCTGGAAACACCATATATTTT	CASSRTGPGNTIYF
few	TRBV9	.	TRBJ2-3	TGTGCCAGCAGCGTAGAGTACTTCGCAGATACGCAGTATTTT	CASSVEYFADTQYF
.	TRBV7-9	TRBD1	TRBJ2-5	TGTGCCAGCAGCTTTCGCTCATCAGGGGGACAAGAGACCCAGTACTTC	CASSFRSSGGQETQYF
few	TRBV7-2	TRBD1	TRBJ2-7	TGTGCCAGCAGCTACAGGGGTAGCTCCTACGAGCAGTACTTC	CASSYRGSSYEQYF
.	TRBV7-9	.	TRBJ2-2	TGTGCCAGCAGCTTACGGGGGAACACCGGGGAGCTGTTTTTT	CASSLRGNTGELFF
medium-sized	TRBV7-9	.	TRBJ1-2	TGTGCCAGCAGCCCAGCGCGGTGGACAGCTGGCTACACCTTC	CASSPARWTAGYTF
.	TRBV7-8	.	TRBJ1-6	TGTGCCAGCAGCTTAGAAAGAACTCGACCCCTCCACTTT	CASSLERTRPLHF
.	TRBV6-5	.	TRBJ2-2	TGTGCCAGCAGTTACAGTACCAGGGACACCGGGGAGCTGTTTTTT	CASSYSTRDTGELFF